This paragraph covers one T cell receptor beta chain sequence. Its antigen is currently not known. No much larger clone exists at a distance of one base, and base qualities are not known. These data come from a study of radiation and T cells in renal cell carcinoma (dated by TCRdb to 2018 to 2020). In terms of the full investigation: Samples were obtained from a clinical trial, in which 15 Gy stereotactic body radiation therapy was delivered to primary renal cell carcinomas and nephrectomy was performed 4 weeks later. A total of some 55 samples underwent TCR beta sequencing, made up of roughly 26 tumors and about 27 peripheral blood samples. Across all 50 or so samples, 4,016,671 unique CDR3 nucleotide sequences, encoding 2,658,974 unique CDR3 amino acid sequences, were identified. General study outcomes and caveats: Dynamics of the blood repertoire were not tracked past 4 weeks after treatment. With a single-armed trial design, the study had no way to address how radiation dose or scheduling affects the TCR repertoire. Because no pretreatment tumor biopsies were available, whether clonotypes were present in the tumor at baseline could not be determined. An increase in top tumor clonotypes in blood was observed from baseline to 2 weeks post-radiation, followed by contraction by 4 weeks, which was taken to suggest transient expansion of tumor-resident clones.

The immunoSEQ kit was used, according to the manufacturer's recommendations, to generate TCR beta libraries from genomic DNA. For library preparation, a first multiplex PCR was performed with proprietary primers, followed by a second PCR in which unique barcodes were added, and bead cleanups were performed after each round. Each sample batch included a kit-provided positive control reaction and a negative control reaction. The final libraries were assessed on an Agilent 4200 TapeStation D1000 ScreenTape, pooled by volume, and quantified by qPCR. An Illumina NextSeq500 fitted with a MidOutput 150-cycle cartridge performed the sequencing, running 156 Read1 cycles and 15 Index1 cycles with the kit's custom primers. The pooled library was loaded at 0.75 to 1 pM, and approximately 19% PhiX control was spiked in. The authors' pipeline ran thus. Vendor-processed data were analyzed in R, and a clonotype was defined as all T cells sharing the same CDR3 nucleotide sequence. For clone abundance analyses, frequencies were normalized to the 10,000 most abundant clones in each sample. Public T cell clones, which averaged fewer than five per sample, were excluded before analysis. A difference in abundance of at least 32-fold between compartments was used to define tumor-enriched and baseline blood-enriched clonotypes. A beta-binomial differential abundance model was applied to find clonotypes that expanded or contracted between blood time points. The Baroni-Urbani and Buser coefficient was used to measure tumor-blood repertoire similarity, and groups were compared with two-tailed Wilcoxon tests in R. TCRdb took over this immuneACCESS table, retaining in-frame rearrangements with V and J assigned. Such tables are incomplete; in checked studies, under half of the missing clones stem from an unresolved V gene, and the remainder is unexplained. The V and J calls and clone size come from that table; D and trimming were worked out from the DNA. This sample has some 60,000 clones in its table, and around 77% of those were observed once. Roughly 6.1% of the sample is held by the ten biggest clonotypes.

The CDR3 runs 14 residues from the cysteine to the phenylalanine. Of all the DNA, just the CDR3 is kept, 42 bases in frame from base 1. CDR1 and CDR2, looked up from the germline V gene, are SQVTM and ANQGSEA. V and J are truncated by 7 bases and 0 bases respectively, leaving an intervening sequence of 15 bases. The time point label here, explained by the study, means: blood 2 weeks post-SBRT. The treatment or condition label, read with the paper, signifies: 15 Gy SBRT to primary tumor, nephrectomy 4 weeks later. To follow tumor-enriched clonotypes, serial peripheral blood was collected from radiation-treated patients at baseline and at 2 weeks and 4 weeks after SBRT. Every patient's renal cell carcinoma showed clear cell pathology. Genomic DNA for TCR sequencing was prepared using the QIAamp DNA Blood Mini Kit (Qiagen). Samples were included in the analyses only if all quality control checks were passed.

The chain is assembled from TRBV29-1 and TRBJ1-1, and the D gene may be TRBD1, 5 bases matching. This specimen consisted of blood, obtained from a patient whose treatment included radiotherapy and nephrectomy. The sequence was collected from a man aged 60 to 75 with renal cell carcinoma. The base sequence is TGCAGCGCTAGGGACGGAGACATGAACACTGAAGCTTTCTTT. Its translation reads: CSARDGDMNTEAFF.